Following are 22 T cell receptor gamma chains from one sample sequenced in a study of gamma delta lymphoproliferative disorders and STAT genes. TCRdb re-called the multiplex PCR reads via CATT. Of 2,000 to 2,500 gamma-chain clones listed, around 10% were seen once; the top ten hold 9.4%. The receptor sequences were amplified from genomic DNA of peripheral blood mononuclear cells. Material for sequencing was blood. The receptors derive from a human donor in good health.

In this sample, this clone is medium-sized (0.01 to 0.1%). This chain joins TRGV4 and TRGJP2. TCRdb does not report a J gene; here it was assigned by matching the DNA to germline references. The CDR3 sequence is 15 residues long. V shed 1 base and J 3 bases; nucleotides not matched to a gene: 5. CDR1 is EGSTGY and CDR2 is YDSYTSSV in the germline V gene. The chain's CDR3 is CATWDGLGSDWIKTF. The CDR3 bases are TGTGCCACCTGGGATGGACTCGGTAGTGATTGGATCAAGACGTTT.

This clone turned up a few times. Being one base from a much bigger clone, this may be a read error. The V and J genes are TRGV10 and TRGJ1 or TRGJ2. The J gene, not given by TCRdb, was assigned here from a germline match of the nucleotide sequence. TRGV10 falls under the ORF class, with uncertain function. This CDR3 contains 15 residues. This CDR3 is CTAWDLGRSYYKKLF. The CDR3 DNA is TGTACTGCGTGGGATTTAGGTAGGAGTTATTATAAGAAACTCTTT.

This clone qualifies as medium-sized. The rearrangement links TRGV2 to TRGJP1. No J gene is reported in TCRdb; it was inferred here by comparing the DNA with germline. V lost 0 bases and J lost 1; bases outside the gene matches: 5. CDR3 length: 16 residues. CDR1 and CDR2 from the germline V gene are EGSNGY and YDSYNSKV. The CDR3 DNA is TGTGCCACCTGGGACGGGGGTATTACCACTGGTTGGTTCAAGATATTT. Protein sequence: CATWDGGITTGWFKIF.

This clone is medium-sized (0.01 to 0.1%) by share. V and J are TRGV4 and TRGJ1 or TRGJ2. No J gene was available from TCRdb, and it was assigned here by a germline match of the DNA. V shed 4 bases, J shed 5 bases, and the junction held 2 bases outside the gene matches. This CDR3 is built from 11 residues. Germline V gene sequence: CDR1 EGSTGY, CDR2 YDSYTSSV. For the CDR3, the DNA is TGTGCCACCTGGGACCATTATAAGAAACTCTTT. It is translated as CATWDHYKKLF.

This clone is medium-sized (0.01 to 0.1%) by share. This rearrangement joins TRGV9 to TRGJ1 or TRGJ2. The J gene, absent from TCRdb, was called here by matching the DNA to germline. The V and J ends lost 3 bases and 4 bases, in that order; junction bases with no gene match: 3. The CDR3 covers 12 residues. The germline V gene has CDR1 GITISATS and CDR2 ISYDGTV (reference sequence). DNA of the CDR3: TGTGCCTTGTGGGAGCCCTATTATAAGAAACTCTTT. Its protein product is CALWEPYYKKLF.

By share, this clone counts as medium-sized. The chain combines TRGV8 with TRGJP2. TCRdb is silent on the J gene; assignment here came from matching the DNA to germline. The CDR3 has 14 amino acids. Germline assignment: CDR1 VENAVY and CDR2 YDSYNSRV. Trimming cost V 5 bases and J 6 bases; bases outside gene matches: 9. The CDR3 reads CATWAPGGDWIKTF. CDR3 bases: TGTGCCACCTGGGCCCCCGGTGGTGATTGGATCAAGACGTTT.

This clone is medium-sized by share. The chain employs TRGV4 and TRGJ1 or TRGJ2. TCRdb carries no J gene annotation; the J gene was assigned here by matching the DNA with germline. This CDR3 has 11 residues. The ends lost 3 bases at V and 10 bases at J; junction bases unmatched: 6. CDR1 EGSTGY and CDR2 YDSYTSSV come from the germline V gene. CDR3: CATWDKVKKLF. The CDR3 coding sequence is TGTGCCACCTGGGATAAGGTGAAGAAACTCTTT.

By share, this clone ranks as medium-sized. Other DNA sequences from this sample encode an identical CDR3 as well. The rearrangement joins TRGV2 to TRGJ1 or TRGJ2. Here the J gene came from matching the DNA to germline, since TCRdb omits it. CDR1 and CDR2 (germline): EGSNGY, YDSYNSKV. The length of the CDR3 is 11 residues. The J segment lost 12 bases and the V segment lost 0 bases, leaving 5 bases of the junction unmatched. The CDR3 DNA sequence: TGTGCCACCTGGGACGGGCCTGGGAAACTCTTT. Its protein is CATWDGPGKLF.

By proportion, this clone is medium-sized (0.01 to 0.1%). The rearrangement links TRGV8 to TRGJ1 or TRGJ2. TCRdb does not report a J gene; here it was assigned by matching the DNA to germline references. After removal of 3 bases from V and 9 bases from J, the junction contained 5 bases not matched to a gene. CDR1 and CDR2 (germline): VENAVY, YDSYNSRV. The CDR3 contains 11 residues. The CDR3 loop reads CATWDLSKKLF. CDR3 coding DNA: TGTGCCACCTGGGATCTGAGTAAGAAACTCTTT.

In its sample, this clone ranks as medium-sized. This chain links TRGV4 with TRGJP1. The J gene, left out of TCRdb, was set here by checking the DNA against germline. Per germline, CDR1 EGSTGY and CDR2 YDSYTSSV. V lost 2 bases, J lost 3 bases, and 3 bases stayed unmatched. The CDR3 runs to 14 residues. The CDR3 sequence is CATWDAPTGWFKIF. As DNA, the CDR3 is TGTGCCACCTGGGATGCCCCCACTGGTTGGTTCAAGATATTT.

This clone is categorized as medium-sized. V usage is TRGV5 and J usage is TRGJ1 or TRGJ2. TCRdb lists no J gene, so it was determined here by aligning the DNA to germline. Germline V CDR1 and CDR2: VINAFY, YDVSNSKD. The CDR3 covers 12 residues. Unmatched junction bases numbered 6, after V lost 0 bases and J lost 10 bases. In DNA form, the CDR3 reads TGTGCCACCTGGGACAGGCCTCTAAAGAAACTCTTT. Its translation: CATWDRPLKKLF.

This clone is medium-sized (0.01 to 0.1%) by share. Within the sample, other DNA sequences also encode this same CDR3. The CDR3 sequence is CATWDGPRYYKKLF. CDR3 nucleotide sequence: TGTGCCACCTGGGACGGGCCAAGGTATTATAAGAAACTCTTT. This chain connects TRGV2 to TRGJ1 or TRGJ2. The J gene was missing in TCRdb and was found by matching the end of the DNA to germline. V lost 0 bases and J lost 4; bases outside the gene matches: 6. The CDR3 totals 14 residues. In germline, CDR1 is EGSNGY, CDR2 YDSYNSKV.

This clone is labeled medium-sized. At the DNA level, this CDR3 is encoded by other sequences in the same sample as well. This chain links TRGV2 with TRGJ1 or TRGJ2. The J gene is absent in TCRdb and was assigned here via DNA matching to germline. The CDR3 has 14 amino acids. The germline V gene encodes CDR1 EGSNGY and CDR2 YDSYNSKV. With 3 bases clipped from V and 12 bases from J, the junction kept 17 bases outside the gene matches. CDR3 sequence (DNA): TGTGCCACCTGGGACTGGGGCCACTTTGAGGGGAAACTCTTT. Encoded protein: CATWDWGHFEGKLF.

Concerning this clone itself: The TCRdb record carries a much larger clone's protein, which differs from this DNA's translation at residue 3; a read error is the likely cause, and the protein listed here is the DNA translation. The chain carries TRGV8 and TRGJP1. In the absence of a J gene in TCRdb, the DNA was matched to germline to assign it here. CDR1 VENAVY and CDR2 YDSYNSRV come from the germline V gene. This CDR3 contains 12 residues. CDR3 nucleotides: TGTGCCATCTGGGATTATGGTTGGTTCAAGATATTT. Encoded protein: CAIWDYGWFKIF.

This clone has just a few counts. The V call is TRGV8, the J call TRGJ1 or TRGJ2. TCRdb gives no J gene; it was assigned here by matching the DNA to germline. The V gene's germline CDR1 is VENAVY and CDR2 YDSYNSRV. This CDR3 spans 11 amino acids. The CDR3 protein is CAVMNYYKKLF. Written as DNA, the CDR3 is TGTGCGGTCATGAATTATTATAAGAAACTCTTT.

Within the sample, this clone is medium-sized. The chain recombines TRGV4 with TRGJ1 or TRGJ2. The J gene was not available in TCRdb and was assigned here by matching the DNA to germline segments. J was trimmed by 2 bases and V by 1 base; bases with no gene match: 5. The CDR3 contains 14 residues. CDR1 EGSTGY and CDR2 YDSYTSSV come from the germline V gene. CDR3 bases: TGTGCCACCTGGGATGGAGGCCATTATTATAAGAAACTCTTT. Protein: CATWDGGHYYKKLF.

This clone is large. The gene calls are TRGV10 and TRGJP1. TCRdb is silent on the J gene; assignment here came from matching the DNA to germline. TRGV10 qualifies as an ORF whose function is uncertain. The J segment lost 3 bases and the V segment lost 8 bases, leaving 7 bases of the junction unmatched. This CDR3 spans 14 amino acids. CDR3 in amino acids: CAAWGEPTGWFKIF. The CDR3 DNA sequence: TGTGCTGCGTGGGGGGAGCCCACTGGTTGGTTCAAGATATTT.

This clone ranks as medium-sized. Written as DNA, the CDR3 is TGTGCCTTGTGGGAGGTGGATTTGGGCAAAAAAATCAAGGTATTT. Translation gives CALWEVDLGKKIKVF. The chain links TRGV9 to TRGJP. TCRdb carries no J gene annotation; the J gene was assigned here by matching the DNA with germline. CDR3 size: 15 residues. Germline CDR1 is GITISATS and CDR2 is ISYDGTV (reference sequence). J was trimmed by 10 bases and V by 0 bases; bases with no gene match: 3.

By proportion, this clone is medium-sized. The chain couples TRGV10 to TRGJ1 or TRGJ2. Matching the DNA to germline supplied the J gene, which TCRdb does not give. TRGV10 is noted as an ORF with a role that remains uncertain. The CDR3 runs 12 residues. V lost 8 bases to trimming and J lost 3 bases; unmatched junction nucleotides: 5. The CDR3 sequence is CAAWDIYYKKLF. The CDR3 DNA reads as TGTGCTGCGTGGGACATTTATTATAAGAAACTCTTT.

This clone qualifies as medium-sized. V and J are TRGV5 and TRGJ1 or TRGJ2. The J gene comes from matching the DNA to germline here; TCRdb lacks it. Looked up from germline, CDR1 is VINAFY and CDR2 is YDVSNSKD. The CDR3 runs 14 residues. J lost 2 bases, V lost 0 bases, and 4 bases had no gene match. DNA for the CDR3: TGTGCCACCTGGGACAGGCTCCATTATTATAAGAAACTCTTT. Translated, it gives CATWDRLHYYKKLF.

The rearrangement links TRGV5 to TRGJ1 or TRGJ2. In the absence of a J gene in TCRdb, the DNA was matched to germline to assign it here. The CDR3 is made up of 15 amino acids. Germline loops: CDR1 VINAFY, CDR2 YDVSNSKD. Trimming took 0 bases from V and 2 from J; bases not matched to a gene: 7. The CDR3 region is CATWDRPRDYYKKLF. In nucleotides, the CDR3 is TGTGCCACCTGGGACAGGCCAAGGGATTATTATAAGAAACTCTTT.

In the case of this clone: The DNA is omitted, as the CDR3 cannot be located on it reliably, and the CDR3 follows TCRdb's listing. The J gene was not called, though the V gene is TRGV3. The CDR3 contains 19 residues when both ends are counted. CDR1 and CDR2 (germline): VTNTFY, YDVSTARD (reference sequence). This CDR3 is CATWDPLIIRNSLAVEQHF.